Shown below are 5 T cell receptor beta chains from a single sample sequenced in a study of CD8 T cells in ankylosing spondylitis. From the 5' RACE reads, TCRdb called clonotypes with MiXCR, one entry per CDR3 protein. This table holds approximately 250,000 distinct CDR3 sequences, more than 20% found once. The sequenced material came from blood, either unsorted or a sorted T cell fraction (not recorded which). These receptors all come from a male donor with ankylosing spondylitis or in good health (not recorded which).

The chain has TRBV24-1 and TRBJ2-1, with D possibly matching TRBD2 (6 bases). V was shortened by 9 bases and J by 0 bases, with 17 bases between the two germline ends. Germline V gene sequence: CDR1 KGHDR, CDR2 SFDVKD. The CDR3 loop spans 16 amino acids. This CDR3 reads CATATGTATSYNEQFF. In DNA, the CDR3 is TGTGCCACCGCCACCGGGACTGCAACCTCCTACAATGAGCAGTTCTTC.

This clonotype was seen at least ten times. V and J are TRBV6-5 and TRBJ2-5, with 7 bases that match TRBD1. Trimming cost V 0 bases and J 4 bases; bases outside gene matches: 5. The CDR3 totals 15 residues. The germline V gene has CDR1 MNHEY and CDR2 SVGAGI. The CDR3 DNA follows: TGTGCCAGCAGTTACTCGAGACAGGGCCGAGAGACCCAGTACTTC. It specifies CASSYSRQGRETQYF.

The CDR3 DNA reads TGTGCCACCAGTGATTTCCCCGGGGATACGCAGTATTTT. This encodes CATSDFPGDTQYF. The chain couples TRBV24-1 to TRBJ2-3; D gene ambiguous. V shed 1 base and J shed 6 bases, with 7 bases lying between them. This CDR3 is built from 13 residues. Germline V CDR1 and CDR2: KGHDR, SFDVKD.

The gene calls are TRBV12-3 or TRBV12-4 and TRBJ2-3; D might be TRBD2 (6 bases). The CDR3 has 13 amino acids. The germline V and J ends were trimmed by 3 bases and 7 bases, with 11 bases remaining between them. This CDR3 reads CASSLNGGNTQYF. CDR3 bases: TGTGCCAGCAGTTTGAATGGGGGGAATACGCAGTATTTT.

The chain recombines TRBV20-1 with TRBJ2-1; no definite D call. V lost 1 base and J 9 bases, leaving 10 bases between the germline ends. The germline V gene encodes CDR1 DFQATT and CDR2 SNEGSKA (reference sequence). The CDR3 has 12 residues. The CDR3 loop reads CSARAAVSEQFF. In DNA, the CDR3 is TGCAGTGCTAGAGCCGCCGTTAGTGAGCAGTTCTTC.